A selection of T cell receptor beta chains follows, all from one sample in a study of Ad26.COV2.S vaccination and SARS-CoV-2 variants. Sequenced by immunoSEQ multiplex PCR; TCRdb stores in-frame clones only, minus some. The sample has roughly 700,000 clones, roughly 90% seen once. The sequenced sample was peripheral blood, obtained in a trial of Ad26.COV2.S vaccine versus placebo. Receptors originate from a person aged 18-65 years who received the Ad26.COV2.S COVID-19 vaccine or a placebo. The CDR3 runs from the conserved cysteine through the conserved F or W. Fields, in order: clone size, J gene, D gene, V gene, CDR3 DNA, CDR3 protein. The D gene is left open where the match is weak. Clone size is given for some rows only: seen once, a few or many times, or a class if the clone is expanded.

clone_size: -
j_call: TRBJ2-6
d_call: -
v_call: TRBV2
cdr3_nt: TGTGCCAGCAGGGCCAGTAAATCTGGGGCCAACGTCCTGACTTTC
cdr3_aa: CASRASKSGANVLTF

clone_size: once
j_call: TRBJ2-5
d_call: -
v_call: TRBV5-1
cdr3_nt: TGCGCCAGCAGCGAACAGAGAGAGACCCAGTACTTC
cdr3_aa: CASSEQRETQYF

clone_size: -
j_call: TRBJ1-2
d_call: -
v_call: TRBV5-1
cdr3_nt: TGCGCCAGCAGCCTATGGACAGCTAACTATGGCTACACCTTC
cdr3_aa: CASSLWTANYGYTF

clone_size: -
j_call: TRBJ2-1
d_call: -
v_call: TRBV5-6
cdr3_nt: TGTGCCAGCAGCCGTCCCCGAGACCTCGGGCACAATGAGCAGTTCTTC
cdr3_aa: CASSRPRDLGHNEQFF

clone_size: -
j_call: TRBJ1-3
d_call: -
v_call: TRBV9
cdr3_nt: TGTGCCAGCAGCGTAGATTCTAGGGCAGACTCTGGAAACACCATATATTTT
cdr3_aa: CASSVDSRADSGNTIYF

clone_size: -
j_call: TRBJ1-2
d_call: -
v_call: TRBV4-2
cdr3_nt: TGTGCCAGCAACCAAGGGGTAAACTATGGCTACACCTTC
cdr3_aa: CASNQGVNYGYTF

clone_size: -
j_call: TRBJ1-3
d_call: -
v_call: TRBV18
cdr3_nt: TGTGCCAGCTCCCCCGACGTGAACTCTGGAAACACCATATATTTT
cdr3_aa: CASSPDVNSGNTIYF

clone_size: -
j_call: TRBJ2-1
d_call: TRBD2
v_call: TRBV5-1
cdr3_nt: TGCGCCAGCAGTTTCCGGCGGGGGGCGTCCTACAATGAGCAGTTCTTC
cdr3_aa: CASSFRRGASYNEQFF

clone_size: few
j_call: TRBJ1-6
d_call: -
v_call: TRBV18
cdr3_nt: TGTGCCAGCTCACCTGACAGCAATTCACCCCTCCACTTT
cdr3_aa: CASSPDSNSPLHF

clone_size: once
j_call: TRBJ1-5
d_call: -
v_call: TRBV20-1
cdr3_nt: TGCAGTGCGAGTCGGGGGGATCAGCCCCAGCATTTT
cdr3_aa: CSASRGDQPQHF

clone_size: -
j_call: TRBJ2-2
d_call: -
v_call: TRBV7-9
cdr3_nt: TGTGCCAGCAGCCAGAGGGGGGACACCGGGGAGCTGTTTTTT
cdr3_aa: CASSQRGDTGELFF

clone_size: once
j_call: TRBJ2-1
d_call: TRBD2
v_call: TRBV6-4
cdr3_nt: TGTGCCAGCAGTGACCTGGCGGGAGTTGAGGTCAATGAGCAGTTCTTC
cdr3_aa: CASSDLAGVEVNEQFF

clone_size: -
j_call: TRBJ2-1
d_call: TRBD2
v_call: TRBV7-2
cdr3_nt: TGTGCCAGCAGCTACGGGGGGGCTTCCTACAATGAGCAGTTCTTC
cdr3_aa: CASSYGGASYNEQFF

clone_size: -
j_call: TRBJ2-1
d_call: -
v_call: TRBV6-6
cdr3_nt: TGTGCCACCAAAGGAGCGAGGAGACTCAATGAGCAGTTCTTC
cdr3_aa: CATKGARRLNEQFF

clone_size: -
j_call: TRBJ1-4
d_call: -
v_call: TRBV5-1
cdr3_nt: TGCGCCAGCAGCCCAGGGGTCTCGGATGAAAAACTGTTTTTT
cdr3_aa: CASSPGVSDEKLFF

clone_size: -
j_call: TRBJ1-4
d_call: -
v_call: TRBV12-3/TRBV12-4
cdr3_nt: TGTGCCAGCAGTTTCACAGGGCACGAAAAACTGTTTTTT
cdr3_aa: CASSFTGHEKLFF

clone_size: -
j_call: TRBJ2-7
d_call: TRBD2
v_call: TRBV5-1
cdr3_nt: TGCGCCAGCAGCCTCACCGGGACTAGCGGGAGGGACTCCTACGAGCAGTACTTC
cdr3_aa: CASSLTGTSGRDSYEQYF

clone_size: -
j_call: TRBJ2-7
d_call: -
v_call: TRBV19
cdr3_nt: TGTGCCAGTAGTAGGCAGGGGAGATTCCACGAGCAGTACTTC
cdr3_aa: CASSRQGRFHEQYF

clone_size: -
j_call: TRBJ1-1
d_call: TRBD1
v_call: TRBV7-2
cdr3_nt: TGTGCCAGCAGCACACAGGGGCAGGGGGCGGCAGCTTTCTTT
cdr3_aa: CASSTQGQGAAAFF

clone_size: -
j_call: TRBJ2-1
d_call: -
v_call: TRBV12-5
cdr3_nt: TGTGCTAGTGGTTTGGATCGGGAGTACACCTACAATGAGCAGTTCTTC
cdr3_aa: CASGLDREYTYNEQFF

clone_size: -
j_call: TRBJ2-5
d_call: TRBD2
v_call: TRBV27
cdr3_nt: TGTGCCAGCAGTTTAAGAGCTAGCGGGGCCTCTAGAGAGACCCAGTACTTC
cdr3_aa: CASSLRASGASRETQYF

clone_size: few
j_call: TRBJ2-7
d_call: -
v_call: TRBV9
cdr3_nt: TGTGCCAGCAGCCCTCACGGTCCATCCTACGAGCAGTACTTC
cdr3_aa: CASSPHGPSYEQYF

clone_size: few
j_call: TRBJ1-2
d_call: TRBD1
v_call: TRBV19
cdr3_nt: TGTGCCAGTAGCTTGGACAGGGTTGGTGGCTACACCTTC
cdr3_aa: CASSLDRVGGYTF

clone_size: -
j_call: TRBJ2-1
d_call: TRBD2
v_call: TRBV27
cdr3_nt: TGTGCCAGCAGTTCCCCTCTCGCAAGCGGGAGTAGCGATGAGCAGTTCTTC
cdr3_aa: CASSSPLASGSSDEQFF

clone_size: once
j_call: TRBJ1-4
d_call: TRBD1
v_call: TRBV13
cdr3_nt: TGTGCCAGCAGCAAACAGGGGGCGGCCTCCCTGTTTTTT
cdr3_aa: CASSKQGAASLFF

clone_size: -
j_call: TRBJ2-1
d_call: TRBD2
v_call: TRBV11-2
cdr3_nt: TGTGCCAGCAGCCCGGGACTAGCTGGAGGCTATGAGCAGTTCTTC
cdr3_aa: CASSPGLAGGYEQFF

clone_size: -
j_call: TRBJ2-7
d_call: TRBD1
v_call: TRBV25-1
cdr3_nt: TGTGCCAGCAGTCTCCTGGACAGGGACCACGAGCAGTACTTC
cdr3_aa: CASSLLDRDHEQYF

clone_size: -
j_call: TRBJ2-1
d_call: TRBD2
v_call: TRBV11-2
cdr3_nt: TGTGCCAGCAGCTCAGCGGGAGGAACGAGGTTCTTC
cdr3_aa: CASSSAGGTRFF

clone_size: -
j_call: TRBJ1-2
d_call: TRBD1
v_call: TRBV13
cdr3_nt: TGTGCCAGTGACAGGGTTGGAGTTGGCTACACCTTC
cdr3_aa: CASDRVGVGYTF

clone_size: -
j_call: TRBJ2-7
d_call: -
v_call: TRBV11-2
cdr3_nt: TGTGCCAGCAGCTCTATTATCCGCTTCGCGGGACCCGCCCTTGACGAGCAGTACTTC
cdr3_aa: CASSSIIRFAGPALDEQYF

clone_size: -
j_call: TRBJ2-3
d_call: -
v_call: TRBV27
cdr3_nt: TGTGCCAGCAGATCGGAGAGTCGAAGCACAGATACGCAGTATTTT
cdr3_aa: CASRSESRSTDTQYF

clone_size: -
j_call: TRBJ1-1
d_call: -
v_call: TRBV9
cdr3_nt: TGTGCCAGCAGCGTAGCGGTTAACACTGAAGCTTTCTTT
cdr3_aa: CASSVAVNTEAFF

clone_size: -
j_call: TRBJ2-1
d_call: TRBD2
v_call: TRBV27
cdr3_nt: TGTGCCATTCGCAGGGCTAGCGGAGTTCACAATGAGCAGTTCTTC
cdr3_aa: CAIRRASGVHNEQFF

clone_size: -
j_call: TRBJ1-1
d_call: -
v_call: TRBV3-1/TRBV3-2
cdr3_nt: TGTGCCAGCAGCCAAGGCATGGTGGCGAACACTGAAGCTTTCTTT
cdr3_aa: CASSQGMVANTEAFF

clone_size: -
j_call: TRBJ2-5
d_call: TRBD2
v_call: TRBV4-3
cdr3_nt: TGCGCCAGCAGCCACACCGGGACTACACAAGAGACCCAGTACTTC
cdr3_aa: CASSHTGTTQETQYF

clone_size: -
j_call: TRBJ1-6
d_call: -
v_call: TRBV27
cdr3_nt: TGTGCCAGCTGCCGGGTCCCTGGGCAAAATTCACCCCTCCACTTT
cdr3_aa: CASCRVPGQNSPLHF

clone_size: -
j_call: TRBJ2-1
d_call: TRBD2
v_call: TRBV7-8
cdr3_nt: TGTGCCAGCAGCTTAGACCTTAGCGGGGGTGTCTACAATGAGCAGTTCTTC
cdr3_aa: CASSLDLSGGVYNEQFF

clone_size: -
j_call: TRBJ2-5
d_call: -
v_call: TRBV5-1
cdr3_nt: TGCGCCAGCAGCTCTGGGACATCGCGGGAGACCCAGTACTTC
cdr3_aa: CASSSGTSRETQYF

clone_size: -
j_call: TRBJ2-5
d_call: -
v_call: TRBV3-1/TRBV3-2
cdr3_nt: TGTGCCAGCAGCCAAGATCCGGAGTACCAAGAGACCCAGTACTTC
cdr3_aa: CASSQDPEYQETQYF

clone_size: -
j_call: TRBJ1-1
d_call: TRBD1
v_call: TRBV5-6
cdr3_nt: TGTGCCAGCAGTGCAGACAGGGCCCGAACGAACACTGAAGCTTTCTTT
cdr3_aa: CASSADRARTNTEAFF

clone_size: -
j_call: TRBJ1-5
d_call: TRBD1
v_call: TRBV6-6
cdr3_nt: TGTGCCAGCAGTTACGACGGGACAGTTAATCAGCCCCAGCATTTT
cdr3_aa: CASSYDGTVNQPQHF

clone_size: -
j_call: TRBJ1-5
d_call: -
v_call: TRBV19
cdr3_nt: TGTGCCAGTCTCGAGGGCGCCCATCGGCCCCAGCATTTT
cdr3_aa: CASLEGAHRPQHF

clone_size: -
j_call: TRBJ2-5
d_call: -
v_call: TRBV18
cdr3_nt: TGTGCCAGCTCACCATCACACGGGAACGAAGAGACCCAGTACTTC
cdr3_aa: CASSPSHGNEETQYF

clone_size: -
j_call: TRBJ2-2
d_call: -
v_call: TRBV7-2
cdr3_nt: TGTGCCAGCACCCGTCGGGCTTCCACCGGGGAGCTGTTTTTT
cdr3_aa: CASTRRASTGELFF

clone_size: -
j_call: TRBJ2-7
d_call: TRBD1
v_call: TRBV24-1
cdr3_nt: TGTGCCACCAGTGATTCCTTAGGGGGCGGGTCCTACGAGCAGTACTTC
cdr3_aa: CATSDSLGGGSYEQYF

clone_size: -
j_call: TRBJ2-5
d_call: -
v_call: TRBV5-4
cdr3_nt: TGTGCCAGCAGCCGGGACTCAATGGGGCCTGGGACCCAGTACTTC
cdr3_aa: CASSRDSMGPGTQYF

clone_size: -
j_call: TRBJ2-3
d_call: -
v_call: TRBV11-3
cdr3_nt: TGTGCCAGCAGCTCCCAGACAGTAAGGGTGTCAGATACGCAGTATTTT
cdr3_aa: CASSSQTVRVSDTQYF